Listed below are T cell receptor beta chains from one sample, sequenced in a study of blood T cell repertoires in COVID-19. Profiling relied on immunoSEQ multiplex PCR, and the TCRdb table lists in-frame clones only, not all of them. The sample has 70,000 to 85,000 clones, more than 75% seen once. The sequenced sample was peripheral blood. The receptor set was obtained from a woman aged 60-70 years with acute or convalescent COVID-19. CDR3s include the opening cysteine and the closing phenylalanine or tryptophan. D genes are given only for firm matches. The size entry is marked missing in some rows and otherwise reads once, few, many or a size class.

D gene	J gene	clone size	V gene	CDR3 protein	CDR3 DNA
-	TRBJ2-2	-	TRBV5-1	CASSLVSGRGNTGELFF	TGCGCCAGCAGCTTGGTTAGTGGCAGGGGGAACACCGGGGAGCTGTTTTTT
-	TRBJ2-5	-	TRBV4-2	CASSQDLRGKETQYF	TGTGCCAGCAGCCAAGATCTCCGGGGGAAGGAGACCCAGTACTTC
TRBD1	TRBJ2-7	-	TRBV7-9	CASSRTGNYEQYF	TGTGCCAGCAGCCGGACAGGGAACTACGAGCAGTACTTC
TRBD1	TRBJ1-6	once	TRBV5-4	CASSVQGNNSPLHF	TGTGCCAGCAGCGTACAGGGGAACAATTCACCCCTCCACTTT
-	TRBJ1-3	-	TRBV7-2	CASSLSPGPGNTIYF	TGTGCCAGCAGCTTATCCCCAGGCCCTGGAAACACCATATATTTT
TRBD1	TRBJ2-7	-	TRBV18	CASSPWQGVREQYF	TGTGCCAGCTCACCATGGCAGGGGGTGAGGGAGCAGTACTTC
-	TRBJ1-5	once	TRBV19	CASSMGHQNQPQHF	TGTGCCAGTAGTATGGGGCACCAGAATCAGCCCCAGCATTTT
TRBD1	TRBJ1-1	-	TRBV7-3	CASSFDRATEAFF	TGTGCCAGCAGCTTCGACAGGGCCACTGAAGCTTTCTTT
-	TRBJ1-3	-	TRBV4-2	CASSQDQQTGNTIYF	TGTGCCAGCAGCCAAGATCAACAGACTGGAAACACCATATATTTT
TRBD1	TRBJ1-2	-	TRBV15	CATSRDQGAYGYTF	TGTGCCACCAGCAGAGACCAGGGGGCCTATGGCTACACCTTC
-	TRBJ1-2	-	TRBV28	CASSLSQEGGYTF	TGTGCCAGCAGTTTATCACAGGAAGGAGGCTACACCTTC
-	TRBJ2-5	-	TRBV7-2	CASSLLEQETQYF	TGTGCCAGCAGCCTCCTAGAGCAAGAGACCCAGTACTTC
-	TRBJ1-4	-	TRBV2	CASNSQTTNEKLFF	TGTGCCAGCAATTCACAGACAACTAATGAAAAACTGTTTTTT
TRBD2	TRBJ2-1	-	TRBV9	CASRKAGNSYNEQFF	TGTGCCAGCAGGAAAGCGGGGAACTCCTACAATGAGCAGTTCTTC
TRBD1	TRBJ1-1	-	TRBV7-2	CASSSGQGGAFF	TGTGCCAGCAGCTCCGGACAGGGGGGAGCTTTCTTT
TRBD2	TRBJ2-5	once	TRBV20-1	CSASHPAGGQETQYF	TGCAGTGCTAGTCACCCAGCGGGGGGGCAAGAGACCCAGTACTTC
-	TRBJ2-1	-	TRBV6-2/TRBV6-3	CASSYTAGRGEQFF	TGTGCCAGCAGTTACACGGCGGGAAGGGGTGAGCAGTTCTTC
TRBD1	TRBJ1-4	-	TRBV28	CASTGQGAGTFFGTNEKLFF	TGTGCCAGCACGGGACAGGGGGCCGGAACTTTCTTTGGTACTAATGAAAAACTGTTTTTT
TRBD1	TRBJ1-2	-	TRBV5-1	CASREGAGYGYTF	TGCGCCAGCCGAGAGGGGGCGGGATATGGCTACACCTTC
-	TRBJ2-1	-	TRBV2	CASSENPSPTHNEQFF	TGTGCCAGCAGTGAAAACCCTAGCCCCACTCACAATGAGCAGTTCTTC
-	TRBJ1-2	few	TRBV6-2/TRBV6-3	CASSRAGPYGYTF	TGTGCCAGCAGCCGGGCGGGCCCCTATGGCTACACCTTC
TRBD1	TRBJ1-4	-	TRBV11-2	CASSSPTGTGHEKLFF	TGTGCCAGCAGCTCTCCAACCGGGACAGGCCACGAAAAACTGTTTTTT
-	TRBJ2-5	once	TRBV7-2	CASSFYSQETQYF	TGTGCCAGCAGTTTTTACAGTCAAGAGACCCAGTACTTC
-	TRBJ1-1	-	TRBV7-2	CASSFFRNTEAFF	TGTGCCAGCAGCTTTTTTAGGAACACTGAAGCTTTCTTT
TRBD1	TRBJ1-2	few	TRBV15	CATSSRGADGYTF	TGTGCCACCAGTAGCAGGGGGGCCGATGGCTACACCTTC
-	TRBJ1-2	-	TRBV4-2	CASSQGGGGYTF	TGTGCCAGCAGCCAAGGCGGAGGAGGCTACACCTTC
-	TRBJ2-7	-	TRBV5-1	CASSPDRAFGEQYF	TGCGCCAGCAGCCCGGACAGAGCCTTCGGCGAGCAGTACTTC
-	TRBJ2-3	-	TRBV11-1	CASSSVTDTQYF	TGTGCCAGCAGCTCAGTCACAGATACGCAGTATTTT
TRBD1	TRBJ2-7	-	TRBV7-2	CASSARGLTSYEQYF	TGTGCCAGCAGCGCCAGGGGGCTAACTTCCTACGAGCAGTACTTC
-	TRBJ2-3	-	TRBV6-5	CASSYSTVRADTQYF	TGTGCCAGCAGTTACTCGACAGTCCGGGCAGATACGCAGTATTTT
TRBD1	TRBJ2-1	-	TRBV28	CASSSPPFRGQNNEQFF	TGTGCCAGCAGTTCACCGCCCTTCAGGGGGCAAAACAATGAGCAGTTCTTC
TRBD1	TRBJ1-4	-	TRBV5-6	CASSINRGRLEKLFF	TGTGCCAGCAGCATCAACAGGGGGCGGTTGGAAAAACTGTTTTTT
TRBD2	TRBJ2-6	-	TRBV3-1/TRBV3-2	CASSLRTSGANVLTF	TGTGCCAGCAGCCTTAGGACTAGTGGGGCCAACGTCCTGACTTTC
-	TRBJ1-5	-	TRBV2	CASRTDRQSNQPQHF	TGTGCCAGCAGAACGGACAGACAGAGCAATCAGCCCCAGCATTTT
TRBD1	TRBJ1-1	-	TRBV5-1	CASSLQGAGDGTEAFF	TGCGCCAGCAGCTTGCAGGGGGCGGGAGACGGCACTGAAGCTTTCTTT
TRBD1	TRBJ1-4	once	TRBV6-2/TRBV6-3	CASSPTGFNEKLFF	TGTGCCAGCAGTCCGACAGGGTTTAATGAAAAACTGTTTTTT
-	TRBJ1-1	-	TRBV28	CASSLTASRNTEAFF	TGTGCCAGCAGTCTTACCGCCAGTCGGAACACTGAAGCTTTCTTT
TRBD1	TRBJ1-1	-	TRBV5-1	CASSNGQGGTEAFF	TGCGCCAGCAGCAACGGACAGGGGGGCACTGAAGCTTTCTTT
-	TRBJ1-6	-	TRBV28	CASHSGYNSPLHF	TGTGCCAGCCACTCGGGATATAATTCACCCCTCCACTTT
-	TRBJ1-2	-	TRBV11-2	CASSIRRGGRYGYTF	TGTGCCAGCAGCATCCGTAGGGGGGGGCGCTATGGCTACACCTTC
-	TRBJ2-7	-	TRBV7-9	CASSPDAADNPYEQYF	TGTGCCAGCAGCCCCGATGCCGCAGACAATCCCTACGAGCAGTACTTC
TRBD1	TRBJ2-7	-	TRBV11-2	CASSERQGSYEQYF	TGTGCCAGCAGCGAGAGACAGGGTTCCTACGAGCAGTACTTC
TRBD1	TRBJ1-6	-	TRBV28	CASSSTGGGGYNSPLHF	TGTGCCAGCAGTTCCACAGGGGGGGGCGGCTATAATTCACCCCTCCACTTT
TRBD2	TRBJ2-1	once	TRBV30	CAGEAGGPNEQFF	TGTGCCGGGGAAGCGGGGGGGCCTAATGAGCAGTTCTTC
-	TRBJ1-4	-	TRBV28	CASSLWGREKLFF	TGTGCCAGCAGTTTATGGGGGAGAGAAAAACTGTTTTTT
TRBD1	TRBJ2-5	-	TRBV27	CASSLATGIEETQYF	TGTGCCAGCAGTTTAGCGACAGGGATTGAGGAGACCCAGTACTTC
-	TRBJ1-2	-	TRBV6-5	CASRKSPGHNYGYTF	TGTGCCAGCAGGAAATCCCCGGGACATAACTATGGCTACACCTTC